Shown below are 17 T cell receptor beta chains from a single sample sequenced in a study of blood T cell repertoires in COVID-19. Measured with immunoSEQ multiplex PCR; TCRdb has only the in-frame clones, and not every one. This repertoire shows more than 100,000 clones, about 87% found once; its top ten account for less than 4.5%. The sample taken for sequencing was peripheral blood. Receptors were obtained from an older woman with acute or convalescent COVID-19.

V gene TRBV7-3 combines with J gene TRBJ2-1; 12 bases agree with TRBD2. The junction had 5 bases not matched to a gene; V was cut back by 2 bases and J by 9 bases. CDR1 is SGHTA and CDR2 is FQGTGA in the germline V gene. The CDR3 is 15 amino acids. CDR3 DNA sequence: TGTGCCAGCAGCTTAGTGACTAGCGGGAGTTCTGAGCAGTTCTTC. Translation: CASSLVTSGSSEQFF.

The chain employs TRBV18 and TRBJ2-5; D not certain. There are 13 residues in the CDR3. CDR1 and CDR2 from the germline V gene are KGHSH and LQKENI. The V and J ends lost 2 bases and 1 base respectively, with 5 bases between them. The CDR3 loop reads CASSPEIQETQYF. CDR3 nucleotides: TGTGCCAGCTCACCAGAGATCCAAGAGACCCAGTACTTC. Based on the CDR3 plus reference TRBV18 and TRBJ2-5, the full variable domain is NAGVMQNPRHLVRRRGQEARLRCSPMKGHSHVYWYRQLPEEGLKFMVYLQKENIIDESGMPKERFSAEFPKEGPSILRIQQVVRGDSAAYFCASSPEIQETQYFGPGTRLLVL.

This clone came up once. V is TRBV27 and J is TRBJ1-2; D gene uncertain. V lost 3 bases and J lost 8, with 13 bases in between. Germline V gene data show CDR1 as MNHEY and CDR2 as SMNVEV (reference sequence). There are 13 residues in the CDR3. The CDR3 is CASSLGLSGGYTF. In DNA, the CDR3 is TGTGCCAGCAGTTTGGGCCTATCGGGGGGCTACACCTTC.

The chain combines TRBV2 with TRBJ1-3; D unresolved. There are 13 residues in the CDR3. In germline, CDR1 is SNHLY, CDR2 FYNNEI. V dropped 7 bases and J dropped 7 bases, with 14 bases sitting between them. CDR3 protein: CASTRVQLNTIYF. The CDR3 coding sequence is TGTGCCAGCACGAGGGTTCAACTGAACACCATATATTTT.

V usage is TRBV2 and J usage is TRBJ2-7; D remains unclear. V was cut by 3 bases and J by 6 bases, with 6 bases left in between. In germline, CDR1 is SNHLY, CDR2 FYNNEI. The CDR3 spans 11 residues. CDR3 protein: CASSDWLEQYF. The CDR3 coding sequence is TGTGCCAGCAGTGATTGGCTCGAGCAGTACTTC.

The chain has TRBV25-1 and TRBJ2-1, with 12 positions matching TRBD2. This CDR3 is 14 amino acids long. V gave up 6 bases and J gave up 7 bases; unmatched junction bases: 4. Germline V gene sequence: CDR1 MGHDK, CDR2 SYGVNS. The DNA for the CDR3 is TGTGCCAGCAGGACTAGCGGGGGATTAAATGAGCAGTTCTTC. Encoded protein: CASRTSGGLNEQFF.

The chain combines TRBV3-1 (or the pseudogene TRBV3-2) with TRBJ1-3, with D possibly TRBD1 on 5 matching bases. The germline CDR1 and CDR2 sequences are LGHDT and YNNKEL (reference sequence). V was shortened by 4 bases and J by 0 bases, with 7 bases between the two germline ends. This CDR3 is 14 amino acids long. The CDR3 region has the DNA TGTGCCAGCAGCCCGGACAACTCTGGAAACACCATATATTTT. It yields the protein CASSPDNSGNTIYF.

The gene calls are TRBV5-1 and TRBJ1-2; tentatively, D is TRBD1 (6 bases). CDR1 SGHRS and CDR2 YFSETQ come from the germline V gene. V was clipped by 2 bases and J by 4 bases, with 12 bases between them. The length of the CDR3 is 14 residues. CDR3 sequence reads: CASSLQQGGYGYTF. The CDR3, as DNA: TGCGCCAGCAGCTTACAACAGGGTGGCTATGGCTACACCTTC. The whole variable domain, filled in from reference TRBV5-1 and TRBJ1-2, reads KAGVTQTPRYLIKTRGQQVTLSCSPISGHRSVSWYQQTPGQGLQFLFEYFSETQRNKGNFPGRFSGRQFSNSRSEMNVSTLELGDSALYLCASSLQQGGYGYTFGSGTRLTVV.

The chain has TRBV27 and TRBJ2-1; TRBD2 aligns across 11 bases. This CDR3 is built from 14 residues. Trimming removed 5 bases from V and 7 bases from J; junction bases left unmatched: 4. Per germline, CDR1 MNHEY and CDR2 SMNVEV (reference sequence). The CDR3 loop reads CASSRLAGRNEQFF. The CDR3 bases are TGTGCCAGCAGTAGACTAGCGGGGAGGAATGAGCAGTTCTTC.

The V call is TRBV19, the J call TRBJ2-2; 7 bases line up with TRBD1. V shed 8 bases and J 4 bases; nucleotides not matched to a gene: 7. CDR3 length: 14 residues. The V gene's germline CDR1 is LNHDA and CDR2 SQIVND (reference sequence). CDR3 residues: CASGKGASTGELFF. CDR3 DNA: TGTGCCAGTGGAAAGGGGGCGAGCACCGGGGAGCTGTTTTTT.

The J gene is TRBJ1-2, the V gene TRBV6-5; the D gene is possibly TRBD1 (5 bases). The V end lost 7 bases, the J end lost 10 bases, and 19 bases lay between the germline ends. This CDR3 spans 13 amino acids. Looked up from germline, CDR1 is MNHEY and CDR2 is SVGAGI. As DNA, the CDR3 is TGTGCCAGCACCCTACGGGACGGGGGGATCTACACCTTC. It translates to CASTLRDGGIYTF.

The chain carries TRBV3-1 (or the pseudogene TRBV3-2) and TRBJ2-1; the match to TRBD2 covers 14 bases. This CDR3 is built from 15 residues. Per the germline V gene, CDR1 is LGHDT and CDR2 is YNNKEL (reference sequence). V lost 5 bases, J lost 9 bases, and 6 bases stayed unmatched. The CDR3 nucleotides read TGTGCCAGCAGCAAGGGACTAGCGGGAGCGGGTGAGCAGTTCTTC. It specifies CASSKGLAGAGEQFF.

The DNA for the CDR3 is TGTGCCAGCAGCAGGACTAGCGGCACAGATACGCAGTATTTT. It translates to CASSRTSGTDTQYF. This sequence joins TRBV13 and TRBJ2-3; TRBD2 agrees at 9 bases. V lost 5 bases, J lost 1 base, and 1 base stayed unmatched. The germline V gene encodes CDR1 PRHDT and CDR2 FYEKMQ (reference sequence). This CDR3 comprises 14 residues. Full variable domain (outside the CDR3, taken from reference TRBV13 and TRBJ2-3): AAGVIQSPRHLIKEKRETATLKCYPIPRHDTVYWYQQGPGQDPQFLISFYEKMQSDKGSIPDRFSAQQFSDYHSELNMSSLELGDSALYFCASSRTSGTDTQYFGPGTRLTVL.

The gene calls are TRBV14 and TRBJ2-1; 8 positions agree with TRBD1. V lost 2 bases to trimming and J lost 5 bases; unmatched junction nucleotides: 8. The CDR3 runs to 16 residues. Germline V lookup: CDR1 SGHDN, CDR2 FVKESK. The CDR3 region is CASSQLDRVVNNEQFF. The CDR3 DNA is TGTGCCAGCAGCCAATTGGACAGGGTTGTAAACAATGAGCAGTTCTTC.

This clone was seen just once. This chain connects TRBV9 to TRBJ2-2, with a weak D call TRBD1 (5 bases). The CDR3 spans 16 residues. V was pared by 1 base and J by 1 base, with 11 bases between. Germline assignment: CDR1 SGDLS and CDR2 YYNGEE. CDR3 in DNA: TGTGCCAGCAGCGTAAAAGTAGGGGAGAACACCGGGGAGCTGTTTTTT. This sequence encodes CASSVKVGENTGELFF.

The rearrangement links TRBV11-3 to TRBJ1-2; unclear D gene. Trimming shortened V by 0 bases and J by 8 bases, and 13 bases separated the two germline ends. This CDR3 has 14 residues. Germline CDR1 and CDR2: SGHNT and YENEEA. CDR3 coding DNA: TGTGCCAGCAGCTTAGATCGAGCAACCTTGGGCTACACCTTC. It yields the protein CASSLDRATLGYTF.

This CDR3 is CASSLDTFTGELFF. The CDR3 nucleotides are TGTGCCAGCAGCCTCGACACCTTCACCGGGGAGCTGTTTTTT. The V gene is TRBV7-9, the J gene TRBJ2-2; no clear D. Trimming took 5 bases from V and 4 from J, leaving 11 bases between them. In germline, CDR1 is SEHNR, CDR2 FQNEAQ (reference sequence). The CDR3 has 14 residues.